This T cell receptor beta chain comes out of a study of T cell responses to AZD1222 COVID-19 vaccine. Study results and caveats: It should be noted that donors were predominantly white British and more often female, and clonal diversity was possibly underestimated. Scientists sampled the repertoires only once the peak T cell response had passed.

With respect to this clone: Its specificity is not known.

Germline V gives CDR1 LGHNA, CDR2 YNFKEQ. The ends were cut back, 4 bases at V and 6 bases at J, with 18 bases in the middle. This CDR3 contains 16 residues. Repertoires were generated with immunoSEQ multiplex PCR, while TCRdb's copy carries only in-frame clones and drops some. The data hold 120,000 or so clones, with 70% to 90% observed a single time. This chain connects TRBV4-2 to TRBJ2-2, with D perhaps matching TRBD1 or TRBD2 (6 bases each). The specimen was peripheral blood, collected on day 0 of AZD1222 vaccination. The clonotype was recovered from an adult in good health. The CDR3 DNA follows: TGTGCCAGCAGCCCCTCGCTCGGGGGCGCGTCCGGGGAGCTGTTTTTT. Amino acid sequence: CASSPSLGGASGELFF.